This T cell receptor beta chain emerged from a study of T cell responses to AZD1222 COVID-19 vaccine. Study results and limitations: At study baseline, merely more than 5 AZD1222 recipients were seropositive. Sampled repertoires all dated from after the peak T cell response. Mostly white British, mostly female donors; authors suggested clonal diversity may be underestimated.

The table came from immunoSEQ multiplex PCR; TCRdb's copy has only in-frame clones and leaves some out. The data contain approximately 260,000 clones, 85% to 95% of them seen just once; the ten biggest clones take up around 0.58%. Details on this clone: Its target is unknown.

The ends lost 4 bases at V and 2 bases at J; junction bases unmatched: 5. Germline V gives CDR1 MDHEN, CDR2 SYDVKM. There are 15 residues in the CDR3. The genes are TRBV28 and TRBJ1-5; 7 bases match TRBD1. This sample comprised peripheral blood, obtained on day 0 of AZD1222 vaccination. The source of this sequence is an adult in good health. The CDR3 DNA follows: TGTGCCAGCAGTTCGACAGGGTCGCGCAATCAGCCCCAGCATTTT. It translates to CASSSTGSRNQPQHF.